Each of the 21 T cell receptor beta chains below was sequenced from the same sample in a study of blood T cell repertoires in COVID-19. TCRdb's copy holds only in-frame clones and misses some; the assay was immunoSEQ multiplex PCR. The table includes approximately 200,000 clones, 84% detected once. Specimen: PBMCs or T cells enriched from blood (not recorded which). These receptors came from a man aged 35 to 55 who had recovered from COVID-19.

The gene calls are TRBV4-1 and TRBJ1-1; 8 positions match TRBD1. CDR1 is MGHRA and CDR2 is YSYEKL in the germline V gene. V was clipped by 5 bases and J by 3 bases; unmatched bases: 8. The length of the CDR3 is 15 residues. In DNA form, the CDR3 reads TGCGCCAGCAGCTTCGGACAGGGTGGGGACACTGAAGCTTTCTTT. This sequence encodes CASSFGQGGDTEAFF.

The CDR3: CATSRAGQNGYTF. In nucleotides, the CDR3 is TGTGCCACCAGCAGAGCAGGGCAAAATGGCTACACCTTC. The V call is TRBV15, the J call TRBJ1-2, with a tentative D call TRBD1 (5 bases). The CDR3 totals 13 residues. V was shortened by 1 base and J by 6 bases, with 9 bases between the two germline ends. CDR1 is LNHNV, CDR2 YYDKDF, per germline (reference sequence). Filled out from reference TRBV15 and TRBJ1-2, the complete variable domain reads DAMVIQNPRYQVTQFGKPVTLSCSQTLNHNVMYWYQQKSSQAPKLLFHYYDKDFNNEADTPDNFQSRRPNTSFCFLDIRSPGLGDTAMYLCATSRAGQNGYTFGSGTRLTVV.

The V and J genes are TRBV7-3 and TRBJ2-1; D possibly corresponds to TRBD2 (5 bases). The CDR3 has 15 residues. The V end was cut by 5 bases, the J end by 1 base, with 12 bases between. Germline V lookup: CDR1 SGHTA, CDR2 FQGTGA. The CDR3 DNA follows: TGTGCCAGCAGCGGATTAGCGCAATCCTACAATGAGCAGTTCTTC. It translates to CASSGLAQSYNEQFF.

This chain joins TRBV4-2 and TRBJ2-5, with 8 bases fitting TRBD2. Germline trimming cut 6 bases from V and 4 bases from J; bases unmatched to any gene: 10. CDR1 LGHNA and CDR2 YNFKEQ come from the germline V gene. The CDR3 has 15 residues. The CDR3 sequence is CASREGRGGRETQYF. Here the CDR3 DNA reads TGTGCCAGCAGAGAAGGCCGGGGGGGCCGAGAGACCCAGTACTTC.

This clone was counted a few times. This sequence joins TRBV7-8 and TRBJ2-7; TRBD1 is a possible D gene (6 bases). CDR3 length: 17 amino acids. Trimming cost V 0 bases and J 2 bases, with 17 bases left between them. The germline CDR1 and CDR2 sequences are SGHVS and FQNEAQ. Here the CDR3 DNA reads TGTGCCAGCAGCTTAGCGCTCGTCCCGACAGGACCCTACGAGCAGTACTTC. This gives the protein CASSLALVPTGPYEQYF.

DNA for the CDR3: TGTGCCACCAGTGCTCACCCCGTCGGTGAGCAGTTCTTC. Translating gives CATSAHPVGEQFF. The chain employs TRBV24-1 and TRBJ2-1; D remains ambiguous. The CDR3 contains 13 residues. Looked up from germline, CDR1 is KGHDR and CDR2 is SFDVKD. The V gene lost 5 bases and the J gene lost 9 bases, with 13 bases spanning the gap.

This chain uses TRBV5-4 with TRBJ1-6, with D possibly matching TRBD1 (5 bases). This CDR3 region has 12 residues. Per the germline V gene, CDR1 is SGHNT and CDR2 is YYREEE (reference sequence). The V end was cut by 4 bases, the J end by 7 bases, with 6 bases between. The CDR3 reads CASSRGNSPLHF. DNA of the CDR3: TGTGCCAGCAGCAGGGGCAATTCACCCCTCCACTTT. Variable domain in full (rest from reference TRBV5-4 and TRBJ1-6): ETGVTQSPTHLIKTRGQQVTLRCSSQSGHNTVSWYQQALGQGPQFIFQYYREEENGRGNFPPRFSGLQFPNYSSELNVNALELDDSALYLCASSRGNSPLHFGNGTRLTVT.

The rearrangement joins TRBV6-5 to TRBJ1-5, with a possible D match to TRBD1 (5 bases). The CDR3 runs to 13 residues. Germline lookup yields CDR1 MNHEY and CDR2 SVGAGI. Deletions cut 7 bases from V and 6 bases from J, with 13 bases between. CDR3 nucleotide sequence: TGTGCCAGCACCTCCAGGGTCGGTCAGCCCCAGCATTTT. Amino acids: CASTSRVGQPQHF.

This clone was observed once. The rearrangement links TRBV7-9 to TRBJ2-4, with 7 positions matching TRBD1. The CDR3 is 16 residues long. Germline assignment: CDR1 SEHNR and CDR2 FQNEAQ (reference sequence). V dropped 1 base and J dropped 1; count of bases not matched to a gene: 4. The CDR3 nucleotides are TGTGCCAGCAGCTTAGAAGGACAGGTGGCCAAAAACATTCAGTACTTC. Protein: CASSLEGQVAKNIQYF.

This chain's CDR3 is CASSFRQGLGGYTF. The CDR3 coding sequence is TGTGCCAGCAGTTTCCGACAGGGGTTAGGTGGCTACACCTTC. The V and J genes are TRBV27 and TRBJ1-2; 8 nucleotides match TRBD1. The CDR3 sequence is 14 residues long. Germline CDR1 MNHEY, CDR2 SMNVEV (reference sequence). Trimming cost V 3 bases and J 7 bases; bases outside gene matches: 7.

This chain links TRBV2 with TRBJ1-5; 7 positions match TRBD1. Germline lookup yields CDR1 SNHLY and CDR2 FYNNEI. The CDR3 runs to 14 residues. V gave up 5 bases and J gave up 4 bases; unmatched junction bases: 5. CDR3 region: CASSLEQGNQPQHF. The CDR3 DNA sequence: TGTGCCAGCAGTTTGGAACAGGGGAATCAGCCCCAGCATTTT.

This rearrangement joins TRBV5-5 to TRBJ1-1; maybe TRBD1 (5 bases). CDR1 SGHKS and CDR2 YYEKEE come from the germline V gene (reference sequence). The V end was cut by 1 base, the J end by 5 bases, with 12 bases between. The CDR3 is 14 amino acids. The CDR3 DNA reads TGTGCCAGCAGCTTGCTTCCGGGGGAAACTGAAGCTTTCTTT. Its translation: CASSLLPGETEAFF.

The gene calls are TRBV6-5 and TRBJ1-1; a weak D match, TRBD1 (5 bases). The CDR3 is 14 amino acids. Between the trimmed V and J ends, which lost 5 bases and 10 bases, there was a span of 20 bases. From germline, CDR1 is MNHEY and CDR2 SVGAGI. The CDR3 DNA reads TGTGCCAGCAGTCCCTCCACGGGGGGATTAGGAGCTTTCTTT. Its protein product is CASSPSTGGLGAFF.

J is TRBJ1-4 and V is TRBV3-1 (or the pseudogene TRBV3-2), with no clear D. The CDR3 extends over 13 amino acids. Germline CDR1 is LGHDT and CDR2 is YNNKEL (reference sequence). V shed 7 bases and J shed 4 bases, with 10 bases lying between them. CDR3 sequence reads: CASKGDLNEKLFF. CDR3 nucleotides: TGTGCCAGCAAAGGAGACCTTAATGAAAAACTGTTTTTT.

This chain uses TRBV6-5 with TRBJ1-2, with D possibly TRBD1 on 5 matching bases. V lost 7 bases and J 8 bases, leaving 17 bases between the germline ends. CDR3 length: 13 amino acids. Germline CDR1 MNHEY, CDR2 SVGAGI. CDR3 protein: CASKPLDIRGYTF. CDR3 sequence (DNA): TGTGCCAGCAAACCTCTGGACATACGCGGCTACACCTTC.

A few counts support this clone. The chain has TRBV9 and TRBJ1-4; 7 bases agree with TRBD1. This CDR3 is built from 16 residues. The germline CDR1 and CDR2 sequences are SGDLS and YYNGEE. V trimming: 0 bases; J trimming: 7 bases; junction bases outside the gene matches: 9. CDR3 DNA: TGTGCCAGCAGCGTAGGAGGGCGCAGGGGGTCTGAAAAACTGTTTTTT. Its protein product is CASSVGGRRGSEKLFF.

V is TRBV6-5 and J is TRBJ1-1; D not certain. The V gene lost 8 bases and the J gene lost 5 bases, with 18 bases spanning the gap. The germline gives CDR1 MNHEY, CDR2 SVGAGI. The CDR3 loop spans 14 amino acids. CDR3 DNA: TGTGCCAGCTTTAGGGAGTTAGGGTGGACTGAAGCTTTCTTT. Amino acids: CASFRELGWTEAFF.

This chain links TRBV4-1 with TRBJ1-2; no firm D call. Germline loops: CDR1 MGHRA, CDR2 YSYEKL. Trimming pared 1 base from V and 4 bases from J, leaving 16 bases between. The CDR3 is 16 residues long. This CDR3 is CASSQVAVGGGYGYTF. DNA of the CDR3: TGCGCCAGCAGCCAAGTGGCGGTCGGCGGCGGCTATGGCTACACCTTC.

This clone was seen a handful of times. V gene TRBV4-1 combines with J gene TRBJ1-1; the match to TRBD1 covers 10 bases. CDR1 and CDR2 from the germline V gene are MGHRA and YSYEKL. The length of the CDR3 is 18 residues. With 2 bases clipped from V and 4 bases from J, the junction kept 13 bases outside the gene matches. The CDR3 region has the DNA TGCGCCAGCAGCCAATTGGCGGGACAGGGGACTCCAGGCACTGAAGCTTTCTTT. Its protein is CASSQLAGQGTPGTEAFF.

This clone was counted a few times. CDR3: CASSGGGTEAFF. The CDR3 nucleotides are TGTGCCAGCAGCGGGGGCGGCACTGAAGCTTTCTTT. V usage is TRBV14 and J usage is TRBJ1-1; D is possibly TRBD1 (6 bases). The V gene's germline CDR1 is SGHDN and CDR2 FVKESK. This CDR3 contains 12 residues. V lost 5 bases and J lost 4, with 8 bases in between.

The chain carries TRBV5-8 and TRBJ1-5; D gene ambiguous. CDR1 SGHTS and CDR2 YDEGEE come from the germline V gene. This CDR3 spans 16 amino acids. Trimming took 4 bases from V and 1 from J, leaving 15 bases between them. The CDR3 here is CASSPGDGLSNQPQHF. CDR3 bases: TGTGCCAGCAGCCCTGGCGACGGACTCAGCAATCAGCCCCAGCATTTT. The variable domain in full, with the rest retrieved from reference TRBV5-8 and TRBJ1-5, is EAGVTQSPTHLIKTRGQQATLRCSPISGHTSVYWYQQALGLGLQFLLWYDEGEERNRGNFPPRFSGRQFPNYSSELNVNALELEDSALYLCASSPGDGLSNQPQHFGDGTRLSIL.